This record looks at one T cell receptor (beta chain) sequence and its context. In the study's own analysis: Researchers report that nucleated cell counts were estimated from reference gene primer amplification. Some clones are missing from TCRdb's copy, which holds only in-frame ones; the method was immunoSEQ multiplex PCR. The DNA was the basis for D and trimming; V, J and clone size are from that table. Among fewer than 130,000 clones, roughly 71% were seen once, and the ten largest hold approximately 6.3%. The sample belongs to a study of blood T cell repertoires in COVID-19. The overall study: Acute and convalescent COVID-19 specimens originated in the United States, Italy and Spain.

Germline V gene sequence: CDR1 SGHDT, CDR2 YYEEEE. The CDR3 extends over 15 amino acids. V was trimmed by 0 bases and J by 2 bases, leaving 8 bases between them. The chain recombines TRBV5-6 with TRBJ2-2; D perhaps matches TRBD2 (6 bases). This TCR was recovered from a man aged 80 or over with acute or convalescent COVID-19. Specimen: peripheral blood. The DNA for the CDR3 is TGTGCCAGCAGCTTGGTCGGGAGAAACACCGGGGAGCTGTTTTTT. Protein product: CASSLVGRNTGELFF.